This is a list of T cell receptor beta chains from one sample in a study of blood T cells in healthy people across ages. TCRdb redid the calling of the 5' RACE reads with MiXCR, one entry per CDR3 protein. The table has approximately 1.5 million distinct CDR3 sequences, roughly 32% seen once. Input material: blood. The receptor source for this set is a woman in her twenties or thirties in good health. The CDR3 runs from the conserved cysteine through the conserved F or W. Fields, in order: D gene, V gene, clone size, J gene, CDR3 protein, CDR3 DNA. D genes are given only for firm matches. A row's size may be missing; if present it is once, few, many or a size class.

D: -
V: TRBV10-3
size: -
J: TRBJ2-5
CDR3: CAISEGNTQETQYF
DNA: TGTGCCATCTCCGAGGGCAACACACAAGAGACCCAGTACTTC

D: TRBD1
V: TRBV5-6
size: -
J: TRBJ2-7
CDR3: CASSWGDRPFYEQYF
DNA: TGTGCCAGCAGCTGGGGGGACAGGCCCTTCTACGAGCAGTACTTC

D: -
V: TRBV5-1
size: few
J: TRBJ2-1
CDR3: CASSLDPLGLGVYNEQFF
DNA: TGCGCCAGCAGCTTGGATCCCCTAGGGTTAGGGGTCTACAATGAGCAGTTCTTC

D: -
V: TRBV29-1
size: -
J: TRBJ2-2
CDR3: CSVDGRGNTGELFF
DNA: TGCAGCGTTGACGGCAGGGGTAACACCGGGGAGCTGTTTTTT

D: TRBD1
V: TRBV5-1
size: few
J: TRBJ1-1
CDR3: CASSLAGQVEAFF
DNA: TGCGCCAGCAGCTTGGCCGGACAGGTAGAAGCTTTCTTT

D: -
V: TRBV21-1
size: -
J: TRBJ2-3
CDR3: CARSDRVDTQYF
DNA: TGTGCCAGAAGCGACAGGGTAGATACGCAGTATTTT

D: -
V: TRBV25-1
size: -
J: TRBJ1-5
CDR3: CASSGWNSNQPQHF
DNA: TGTGCCAGCTCGGGGTGGAATAGCAATCAGCCCCAGCATTTT

D: -
V: TRBV20-1
size: -
J: TRBJ2-1
CDR3: CNARGVYNEQFF
DNA: TGCAATGCCCGGGGCGTCTACAATGAGCAGTTCTTC

D: TRBD1
V: TRBV30
size: -
J: TRBJ1-2
CDR3: CAWRRTGESYGYTF
DNA: TGTGCCTGGAGGCGGACAGGGGAGAGCTATGGCTACACCTTC

D: -
V: TRBV7-6
size: -
J: TRBJ2-1
CDR3: CASQQDNEQFF
DNA: TGTGCCAGCCAACAAGACAATGAGCAGTTCTTC

D: TRBD2
V: TRBV7-9
size: few
J: TRBJ2-6
CDR3: CASSPREGDYGANVLTF
DNA: TGTGCCAGCAGCCCTCGCGAAGGGGACTATGGGGCCAACGTCCTGACTTTC

D: -
V: TRBV12-3/TRBV12-4
size: -
J: TRBJ2-1
CDR3: CASSPTWGPRNEQFF
DNA: TGTGCCAGCAGCCCAACTTGGGGACCCCGCAATGAGCAGTTCTTC

D: -
V: TRBV19
size: many
J: TRBJ2-5
CDR3: CASSIGSLETQYF
DNA: TGTGCCAGTAGTATCGGGAGCTTAGAGACCCAGTACTTC

D: -
V: TRBV11-2
size: -
J: TRBJ1-5
CDR3: CASSLASGSQQPQHF
DNA: TGTGCCAGCAGCTTAGCGTCAGGGTCACAACAGCCCCAGCATTTT

D: -
V: TRBV7-7
size: -
J: TRBJ2-1
CDR3: CASSSNSGQYNEQFF
DNA: TGTGCCAGTAGCTCTAATAGCGGTCAATACAATGAGCAGTTCTTC